This section outlines one TCR beta chain sequence together with its context. Its antigen is as yet unknown. This entry comes from a study of long-term antiretroviral therapy in people with HIV. Study-level points and caveats: Upon ART, diversity increased but remained lower than transplant donor controls. The clones with expansion before ART were dominant in the repertoire at all time points.

At least one PBMC sample before ART and at least two after were required. This CDR3 region has 14 residues. From germline, CDR1 is SGHNT and CDR2 YYREEE (reference sequence). V was pared by 0 bases and J by 6 bases, with 5 bases of the junction left unmatched. The assay, immunoSEQ v3.0, was run at survey level. A per-sample goal of about 35,000-50,000 T-cell genomes was targeted by sequencing. Using immunoSEQ multiplex PCR, the repertoire was profiled, and TCRdb retains in-frame clones only, with some absent. Found here are roughly 21,000 clones, roughly 87% of them singletons; the top ten hold just over 8%.

This TCR was sampled from a man younger than 30 with HIV. Sequenced material: unsorted PBMCs, taken 0.2 years before starting antiretroviral therapy. This chain uses TRBV5-4 with TRBJ2-7; TRBD1 matches at 8 bases. The CDR3 region is CASSLDQGAGEQYF. CDR3 bases: TGTGCCAGCAGCTTGGATCAGGGGGCGGGCGAGCAGTACTTC.